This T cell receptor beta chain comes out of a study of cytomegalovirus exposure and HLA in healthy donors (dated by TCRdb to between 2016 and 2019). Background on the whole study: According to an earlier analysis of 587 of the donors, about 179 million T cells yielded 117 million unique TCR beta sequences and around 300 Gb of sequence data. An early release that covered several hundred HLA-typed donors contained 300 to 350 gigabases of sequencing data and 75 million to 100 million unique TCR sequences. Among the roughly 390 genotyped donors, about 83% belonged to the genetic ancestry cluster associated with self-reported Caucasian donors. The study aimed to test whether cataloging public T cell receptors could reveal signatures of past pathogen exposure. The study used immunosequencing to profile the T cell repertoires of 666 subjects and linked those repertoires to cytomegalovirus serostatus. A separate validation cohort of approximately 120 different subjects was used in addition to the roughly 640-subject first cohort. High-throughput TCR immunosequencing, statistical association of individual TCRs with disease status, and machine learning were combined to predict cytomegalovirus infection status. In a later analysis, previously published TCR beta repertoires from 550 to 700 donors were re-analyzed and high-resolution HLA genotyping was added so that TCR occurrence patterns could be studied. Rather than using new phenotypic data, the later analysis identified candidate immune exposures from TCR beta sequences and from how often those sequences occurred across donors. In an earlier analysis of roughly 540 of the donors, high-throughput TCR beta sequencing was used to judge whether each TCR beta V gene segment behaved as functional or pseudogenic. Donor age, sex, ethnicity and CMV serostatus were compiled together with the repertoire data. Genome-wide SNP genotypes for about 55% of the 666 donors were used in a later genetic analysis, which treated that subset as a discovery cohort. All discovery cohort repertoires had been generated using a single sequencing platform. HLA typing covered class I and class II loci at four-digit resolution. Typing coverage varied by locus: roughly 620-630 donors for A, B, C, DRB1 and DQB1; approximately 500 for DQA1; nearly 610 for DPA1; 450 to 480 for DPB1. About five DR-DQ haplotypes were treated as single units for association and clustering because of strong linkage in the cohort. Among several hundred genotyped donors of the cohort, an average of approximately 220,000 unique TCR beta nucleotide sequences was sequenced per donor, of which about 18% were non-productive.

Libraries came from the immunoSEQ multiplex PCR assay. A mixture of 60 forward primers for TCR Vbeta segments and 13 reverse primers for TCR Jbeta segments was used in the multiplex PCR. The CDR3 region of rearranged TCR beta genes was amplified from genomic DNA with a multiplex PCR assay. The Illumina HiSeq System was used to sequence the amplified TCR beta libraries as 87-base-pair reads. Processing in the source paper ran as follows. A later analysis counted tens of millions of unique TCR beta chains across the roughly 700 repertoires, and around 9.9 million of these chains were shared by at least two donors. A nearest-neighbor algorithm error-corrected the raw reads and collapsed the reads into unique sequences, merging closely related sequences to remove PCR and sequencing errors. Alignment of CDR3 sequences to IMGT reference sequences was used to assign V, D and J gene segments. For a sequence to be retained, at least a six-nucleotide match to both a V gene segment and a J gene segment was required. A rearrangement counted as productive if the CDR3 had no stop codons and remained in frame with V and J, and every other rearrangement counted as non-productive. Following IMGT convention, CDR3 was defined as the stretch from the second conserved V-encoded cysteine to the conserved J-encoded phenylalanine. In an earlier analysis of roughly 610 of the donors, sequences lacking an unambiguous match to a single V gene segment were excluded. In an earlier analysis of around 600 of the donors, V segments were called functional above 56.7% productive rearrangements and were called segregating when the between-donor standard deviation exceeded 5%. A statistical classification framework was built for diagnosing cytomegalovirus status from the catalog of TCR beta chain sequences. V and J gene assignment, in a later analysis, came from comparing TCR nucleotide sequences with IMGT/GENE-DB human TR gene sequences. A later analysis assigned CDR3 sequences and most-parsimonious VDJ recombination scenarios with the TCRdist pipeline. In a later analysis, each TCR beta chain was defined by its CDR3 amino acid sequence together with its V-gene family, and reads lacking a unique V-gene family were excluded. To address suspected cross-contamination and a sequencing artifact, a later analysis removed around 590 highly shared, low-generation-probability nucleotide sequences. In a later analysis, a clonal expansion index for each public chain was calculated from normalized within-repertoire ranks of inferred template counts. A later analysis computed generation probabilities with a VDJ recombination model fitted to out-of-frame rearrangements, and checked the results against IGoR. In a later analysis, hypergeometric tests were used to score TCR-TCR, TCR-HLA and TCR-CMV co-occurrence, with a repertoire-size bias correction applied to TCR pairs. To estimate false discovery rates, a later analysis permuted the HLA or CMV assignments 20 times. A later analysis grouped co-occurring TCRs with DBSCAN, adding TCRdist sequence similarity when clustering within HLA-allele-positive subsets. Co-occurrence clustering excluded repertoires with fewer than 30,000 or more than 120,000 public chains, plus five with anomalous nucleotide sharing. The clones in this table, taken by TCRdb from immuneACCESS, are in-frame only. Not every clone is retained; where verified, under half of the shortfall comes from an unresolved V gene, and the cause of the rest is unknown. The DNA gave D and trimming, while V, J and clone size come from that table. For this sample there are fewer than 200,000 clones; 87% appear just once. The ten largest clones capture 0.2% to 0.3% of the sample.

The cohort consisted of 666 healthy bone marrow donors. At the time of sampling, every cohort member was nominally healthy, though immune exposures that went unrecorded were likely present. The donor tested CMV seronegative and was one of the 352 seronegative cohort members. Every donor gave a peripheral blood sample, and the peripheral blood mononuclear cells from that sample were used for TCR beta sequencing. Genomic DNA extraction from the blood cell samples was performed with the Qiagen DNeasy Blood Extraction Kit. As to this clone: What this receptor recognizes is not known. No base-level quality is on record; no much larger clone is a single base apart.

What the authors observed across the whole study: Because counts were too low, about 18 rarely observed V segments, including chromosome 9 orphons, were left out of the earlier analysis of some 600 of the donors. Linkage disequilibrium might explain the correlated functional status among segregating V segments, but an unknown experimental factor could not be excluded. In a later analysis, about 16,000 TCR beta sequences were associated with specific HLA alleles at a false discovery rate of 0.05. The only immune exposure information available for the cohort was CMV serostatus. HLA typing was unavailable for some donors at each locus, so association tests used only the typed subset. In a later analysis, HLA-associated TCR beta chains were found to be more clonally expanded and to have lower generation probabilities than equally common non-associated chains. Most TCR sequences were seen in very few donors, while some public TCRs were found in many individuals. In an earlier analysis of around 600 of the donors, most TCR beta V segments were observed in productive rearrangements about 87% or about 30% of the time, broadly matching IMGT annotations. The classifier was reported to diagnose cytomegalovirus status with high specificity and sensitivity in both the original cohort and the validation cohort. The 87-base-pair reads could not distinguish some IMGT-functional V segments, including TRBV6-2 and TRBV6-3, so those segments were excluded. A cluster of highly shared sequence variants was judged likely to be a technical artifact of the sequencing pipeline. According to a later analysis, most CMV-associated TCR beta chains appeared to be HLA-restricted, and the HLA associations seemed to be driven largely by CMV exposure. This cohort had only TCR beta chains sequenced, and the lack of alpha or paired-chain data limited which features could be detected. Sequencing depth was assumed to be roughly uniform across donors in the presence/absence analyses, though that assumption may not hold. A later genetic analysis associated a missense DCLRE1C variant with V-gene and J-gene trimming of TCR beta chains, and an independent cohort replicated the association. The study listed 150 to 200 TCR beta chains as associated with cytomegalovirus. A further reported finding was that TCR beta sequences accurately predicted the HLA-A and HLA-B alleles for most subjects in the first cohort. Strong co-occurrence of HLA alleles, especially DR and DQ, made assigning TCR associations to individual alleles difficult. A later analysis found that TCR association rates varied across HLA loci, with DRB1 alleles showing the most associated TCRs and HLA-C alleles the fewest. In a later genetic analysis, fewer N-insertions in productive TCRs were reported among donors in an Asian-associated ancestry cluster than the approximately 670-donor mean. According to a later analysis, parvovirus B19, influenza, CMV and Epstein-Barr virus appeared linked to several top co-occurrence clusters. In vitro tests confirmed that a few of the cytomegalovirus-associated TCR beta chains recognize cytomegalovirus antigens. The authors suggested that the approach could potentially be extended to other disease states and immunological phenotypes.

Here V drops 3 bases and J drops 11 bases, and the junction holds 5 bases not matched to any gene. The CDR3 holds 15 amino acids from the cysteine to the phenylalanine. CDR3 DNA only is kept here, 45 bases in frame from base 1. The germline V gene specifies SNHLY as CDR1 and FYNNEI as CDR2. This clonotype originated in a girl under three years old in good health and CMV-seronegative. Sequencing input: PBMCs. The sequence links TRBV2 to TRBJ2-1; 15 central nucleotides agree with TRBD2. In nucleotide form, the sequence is TGTGCCAGCAGTGATTCGGGGACTAGCGGGAGGAAGCAGTTCTTC. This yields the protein CASSDSGTSGRKQFF.